This entry concerns a single TCR beta chain. The antigen remains unidentified. Clones were sequenced by immunoSEQ multiplex PCR, and TCRdb holds only the in-frame ones, with some missing. The profile shows 80,000 to 95,000 clones, about 83% of them singletons. Germline CDR1 and CDR2: SGHTA and FQGTGA. V was trimmed by 2 bases and J by 2 bases, leaving 13 bases between them. The length of the CDR3 is 15 residues. These data are taken from a study of PD-1 blockade in classical Hodgkin lymphoma. Findings and caveats of the study: Diminished baseline TCR diversity has been reported in newly diagnosed patients relative to healthy donors. Among the patients, those starting nivolumab under 1 year after ASCT were excluded. Reasons behind the repertoire differences stay unclear, perhaps disease activity or earlier therapy.

As for time point: cycle 4 day 1 (C4D1), after 5 to 7 weeks of nivolumab. With no exception, relapse followed autologous stem cell transplantation in all patients, and brentuximab vedotin exposure varied. The clonotype comes from a human donor with classical Hodgkin lymphoma. The sample in question was peripheral blood mononuclear cells (PBMCs), obtained before the fourth cycle of nivolumab. The chain recombines TRBV7-3 with TRBJ2-7; D uncertain. The CDR3 region is CASSLVAGKTYEQYF. The DNA for the CDR3 is TGTGCCAGCAGCTTAGTGGCAGGAAAAACCTACGAGCAGTACTTC.